The 18 T cell receptor beta chains below were found in one sample sequenced in a study of response to subunit inactivated influenza vaccine. Each CDR3 protein is one row after TCRdb ran MiXCR on the RT-PCR reads. The sample lists hundreds of thousands of distinct CDR3 sequences; roughly 15% were seen once. The sequencing used PBMCs from blood, collected 14 days before vaccination. These receptor sequences come from a man aged 50-59 years who received an inactivated influenza vaccine.

The chain is built from TRBV10-3 and TRBJ2-1, with 8 bases identical to TRBD1. With V trimmed by 8 bases and J by 7 bases, 16 bases remained unmatched. Germline V gene data show CDR1 as ENHRY and CDR2 as SYGVKD. The CDR3 is made up of 16 amino acids. DNA of the CDR3: TGTGCCATCGGAAAGACTGACAGGGGAATGGGGAATGAGCAGTTCTTC. Translating gives CAIGKTDRGMGNEQFF.

The chain has TRBV6-5 and TRBJ2-7; TRBD2 agrees at 9 bases. The J segment lost 3 bases and the V segment lost 2 bases, leaving 5 bases of the junction unmatched. The germline V gene has CDR1 MNHEY and CDR2 SVGAGI. This CDR3 has 15 residues. Here the CDR3 reads CASSYKGGRGYEQYF. DNA for the CDR3: TGTGCCAGCAGTTACAAGGGCGGGAGGGGCTACGAGCAGTACTTC.

This clonotype came up a few times. The chain couples TRBV10-3 to TRBJ2-1; no clear D gene. The CDR3 is 15 residues long. Germline V lookup: CDR1 ENHRY, CDR2 SYGVKD. Trimming removed 6 bases at V and 0 bases at J, with 12 bases between. The CDR3 nucleotides are TGTGCCATCAGGCCTAATGGGCTCTCCTACAATGAGCAGTTCTTC. Its translation: CAIRPNGLSYNEQFF.

This rearrangement joins TRBV5-1 to TRBJ1-1; maybe TRBD1 (5 bases). The CDR3 has 14 residues. Germline V gene sequence: CDR1 SGHRS, CDR2 YFSETQ. V lost 3 bases to trimming and J lost 1 base, with 10 bases between them. CDR3 protein: CASSSYGQNTEAFF. CDR3 DNA sequence: TGCGCCAGCAGCTCCTACGGACAGAACACTGAAGCTTTCTTT.

The rearrangement joins TRBV10-3 to TRBJ2-7, with D tentatively TRBD2 (6 bases). V lost 7 bases, J lost 0 bases, and 13 bases lay in between. Germline V gene lookup returns CDR1 ENHRY and CDR2 SYGVKD. CDR3 size: 14 residues. CDR3 loop: CAITGETFSYEQYF. The CDR3 bases are TGTGCCATCACGGGAGAAACCTTCTCCTACGAGCAGTACTTC.

CDR3 protein: CAWSVLIFGQKETQYF. For the CDR3, the DNA is TGTGCCTGGAGTGTACTAATTTTTGGACAGAAAGAGACCCAGTACTTC. The rearrangement joins TRBV30 to TRBJ2-5, with D perhaps TRBD1 (6 bases). Germline V CDR1 and CDR2: GTSNPN, SVGIG (reference sequence). The V gene lost 0 bases and the J gene lost 3 bases, with 17 bases spanning the gap. The CDR3 is made up of 16 amino acids.

This clonotype appeared many times. V and J are TRBV6-5 and TRBJ1-1; D may be TRBD1 (5 bases). The germline V gene has CDR1 MNHEY and CDR2 SVGAGI. There are 11 residues in the CDR3. V lost 2 bases to trimming and J lost 10 bases, with 8 bases between them. The CDR3: CASSYEGRAFF. The CDR3, as DNA: TGTGCCAGCAGTTACGAGGGGAGAGCTTTCTTT.

This clonotype is a singleton in its sample. The V call is TRBV6-1, the J call TRBJ2-7; 9 bases line up with TRBD1. This CDR3 is 16 amino acids long. Germline CDR1 MNHNS, CDR2 SASEGT. V trimming: 6 bases; J trimming: 4 bases; junction bases outside the gene matches: 13. CDR3 protein: CASSPGRDRVWYEQYF. CDR3 in DNA: TGTGCCAGCAGCCCGGGGAGGGACAGGGTTTGGTACGAGCAGTACTTC.

The rearrangement joins TRBV28 to TRBJ2-3, with 8 bases matching TRBD2. Trimming took 3 bases from V and 4 from J; bases not matched to a gene: 9. Germline CDR1 reads MDHEN; CDR2 reads SYDVKM. This CDR3 contains 16 residues. This CDR3 reads CASSFPSGGGSDTQYF. CDR3 nucleotide sequence: TGTGCCAGCAGTTTCCCCTCGGGGGGGGGTTCAGATACGCAGTATTTT.

The chain carries TRBV18 and TRBJ1-2; 10 bases are shared with TRBD1. The V gene end was trimmed by 6 bases and the J gene end by 1 base; junction bases not matched to a gene: 5. CDR3 length equals 15 residues. CDR1 KGHSH and CDR2 LQKENI come from the germline V gene. CDR3 sequence: CASSPGTGVNYGYTF. The CDR3 DNA follows: TGTGCCAGCTCTCCCGGGACAGGGGTTAACTATGGCTACACCTTC.

The gene calls are TRBV5-1 and TRBJ2-1, with D perhaps given as TRBD1 or TRBD2 (7 bases each). This CDR3 has 14 residues. The germline V and J ends were trimmed by 3 bases and 5 bases, with 12 bases remaining between them. The germline gives CDR1 SGHRS, CDR2 YFSETQ. The CDR3: CASSSQGGDNEQFF. In DNA form, the CDR3 reads TGCGCCAGCAGCTCCCAGGGGGGGGACAATGAGCAGTTCTTC.

CDR3 residues: CASSKTDSGGAGEQFF. The CDR3 nucleotides read TGCGCCAGCAGTAAGACCGATAGCGGGGGGGCCGGTGAGCAGTTCTTC. This rearrangement joins TRBV4-1 to TRBJ2-1; 11 bases agree with TRBD2. The germline V gene encodes CDR1 MGHRA and CDR2 YSYEKL. There are 16 residues in the CDR3. Germline trimming cut 6 bases from V and 9 bases from J; bases unmatched to any gene: 13.

This clonotype occurred many times. V usage is TRBV25-1 and J usage is TRBJ1-2; 8 nucleotides line up with TRBD1. This CDR3 contains 15 residues. V gave up 4 bases and J gave up 1 base; unmatched junction bases: 5. Germline CDR1 MGHDK, CDR2 SYGVNS. The CDR3 reads CASSAPGQGNYGYTF. The CDR3 nucleotides are TGTGCCAGCAGTGCCCCCGGACAGGGTAACTATGGCTACACCTTC.

This clonotype showed up just a few times. V usage is TRBV6-2 or TRBV6-3 and J usage is TRBJ1-5; perhaps TRBD1 as D (5 bases). This CDR3 is built from 14 residues. V was pared by 7 bases and J by 7 bases, with 17 bases between. The V gene's germline CDR1 is MNHEY and CDR2 SVGEGT. The CDR3 region is CASTDWGWGQPQHF. In DNA form, the CDR3 reads TGTGCCAGCACTGATTGGGGATGGGGGCAGCCCCAGCATTTT.

The rearrangement uses TRBV29-1 and TRBJ2-1, with D tentatively TRBD2 (6 bases). The CDR3 has 14 amino acids. CDR1 and CDR2 (germline): SQVTM, ANQGSEA. V dropped 6 bases and J dropped 9 bases, with 21 bases sitting between them. The CDR3 loop reads CSVGESGFWSEQFF. The CDR3 DNA sequence: TGCAGCGTCGGGGAGAGCGGGTTCTGGAGTGAGCAGTTCTTC.

The chain uses TRBV30 and TRBJ2-7; a possible D gene is TRBD1 (5 bases). Germline V gene sequence: CDR1 GTSNPN, CDR2 SVGIG (reference sequence). The CDR3 has 13 amino acids. V shed 2 bases and J shed 5 bases, with 13 bases lying between them. CDR3 protein: CAWSRNQGDEQYF. In nucleotides, the CDR3 is TGTGCCTGGAGTCGCAACCAGGGTGACGAGCAGTACTTC.

The genes are TRBV5-5 and TRBJ2-7, with D hard to call. Trimming removed 8 bases from V and 2 bases from J, with 17 bases in between. Per germline, CDR1 SGHKS and CDR2 YYEKEE (reference sequence). The CDR3 runs 14 residues. The CDR3 DNA reads TGTGCCAGTTCCCTGACGTGGCAGCCCTACGAGCAGTACTTC. Amino acids: CASSLTWQPYEQYF.

This clonotype showed up many times. V and J are TRBV4-3 and TRBJ2-7; 8 bases map to TRBD1. Germline loops: CDR1 LGHNA, CDR2 YSLEER. V was pared by 4 bases and J by 1 base, with 6 bases of the junction left unmatched. The CDR3 is made up of 15 amino acids. This chain's CDR3 is CASSRGQGASYEQYF. The CDR3 coding sequence is TGCGCCAGCAGCCGTGGACAGGGAGCATCCTACGAGCAGTACTTC.